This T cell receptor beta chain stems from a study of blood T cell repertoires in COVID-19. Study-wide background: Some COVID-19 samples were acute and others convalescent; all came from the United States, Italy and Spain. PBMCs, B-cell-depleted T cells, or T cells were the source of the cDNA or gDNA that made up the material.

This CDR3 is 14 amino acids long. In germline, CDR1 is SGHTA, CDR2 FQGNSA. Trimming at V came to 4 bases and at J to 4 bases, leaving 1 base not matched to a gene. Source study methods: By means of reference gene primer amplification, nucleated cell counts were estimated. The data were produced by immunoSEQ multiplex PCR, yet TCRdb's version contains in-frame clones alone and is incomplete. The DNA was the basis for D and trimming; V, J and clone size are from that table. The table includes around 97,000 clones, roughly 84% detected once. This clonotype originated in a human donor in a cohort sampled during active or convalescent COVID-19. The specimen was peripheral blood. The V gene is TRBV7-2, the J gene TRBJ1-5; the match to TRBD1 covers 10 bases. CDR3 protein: CASSWDRGNQPQHF. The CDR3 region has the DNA TGTGCCAGCAGCTGGGACAGGGGAAATCAGCCCCAGCATTTT.